The 14 T cell receptor beta chains below all came from one sample that was sequenced in a study of shared clonotypes between healthy human individuals. Repertoires were generated with immunoSEQ multiplex PCR, while TCRdb's copy carries only in-frame clones and drops some. This table has more than 2 million clones, 85% to 95% appearing once. CD45RO-negative CD8 cells positively selected for CCR7 made up the naive population, which excluded terminally differentiated effector memory CD45RA+ cells. Sequences were obtained from naive CD8+ T cells from PBMCs. Source of these receptors: a man aged 18-30 years in good health. Some clones in this sample may be carry-over from other donors' samples.

The chain has TRBV7-9 and TRBJ2-3; tentatively, D is TRBD2 (6 bases). In germline, CDR1 is SEHNR, CDR2 FQNEAQ (reference sequence). The CDR3 covers 16 residues. V shed 4 bases and J shed 4 bases, with 18 bases lying between them. CDR3 region: CASSSRTAGGADTQYF. As DNA, the CDR3 is TGTGCCAGCAGCTCTCGTACCGCCGGAGGGGCAGATACGCAGTATTTT.

The V gene is TRBV6-1, the J gene TRBJ1-5; TRBD1 might be the D (6 bases). The CDR3 loop spans 15 amino acids. Germline CDR1 and CDR2: MNHNS and SASEGT. The V gene lost 5 bases and the J gene lost 0 bases, with 11 bases spanning the gap. DNA for the CDR3: TGTGCCAGCAGTCGTTACAGGGCTAGCAATCAGCCCCAGCATTTT. Its protein product is CASSRYRASNQPQHF.

V is TRBV27 and J is TRBJ2-6; D perhaps matches TRBD2 (5 bases). Germline V gene data show CDR1 as MNHEY and CDR2 as SMNVEV (reference sequence). This CDR3 has 20 residues. Trimming took off 1 base at V and 0 bases at J, with 19 bases between the two ends. Here the CDR3 DNA reads TGTGCCAGCAGTTTATTCCCGGGGATAGACATATCCTCTGGGGCCAACGTCCTGACTTTC. It codes for CASSLFPGIDISSGANVLTF.

V usage is TRBV7-9 and J usage is TRBJ2-3; 7 bases are shared with TRBD2. Germline V lookup: CDR1 SEHNR, CDR2 FQNEAQ (reference sequence). CDR3 length: 18 amino acids. The V and J ends lost 4 bases and 2 bases, in that order; junction bases with no gene match: 15. CDR3 sequence: CASSSTPRLAEPTDTQYF. Written as DNA, the CDR3 is TGTGCCAGCAGCTCTACCCCCCGGCTAGCGGAACCCACAGATACGCAGTATTTT.

The rearrangement joins TRBV11-2 to TRBJ2-1, with D perhaps matching TRBD1 (6 bases). The CDR3 contains 14 residues. Germline lookup yields CDR1 SGHAT and CDR2 FQNNGV. Trimming pared 4 bases from V and 9 bases from J, leaving 16 bases between. The CDR3 DNA reads as TGTGCCAGCAGCTATATCCCGTCAGGGGCTGAGCAGTTCTTC. Encoded protein: CASSYIPSGAEQFF.

The CDR3 DNA is TGTGCCAGCAGTTTCGGCAGGGTAGATGAGCAGTTCTTC. It specifies CASSFGRVDEQFF. V and J are TRBV27 and TRBJ2-1; D may be TRBD1 (5 bases). CDR1 and CDR2 (germline): MNHEY, SMNVEV (reference sequence). The CDR3 runs 13 residues. Deletions cut 3 bases from V and 8 bases from J, with 11 bases between.

The chain couples TRBV28 to TRBJ1-1; unclear D gene. CDR1 is MDHEN and CDR2 is SYDVKM in the germline V gene. The CDR3 loop spans 14 amino acids. V was pared by 1 base and J by 1 base, with 7 bases between. The CDR3 DNA reads as TGTGCCAGCAGTTTATATAAACCGAACACTGAAGCTTTCTTT. This gives the protein CASSLYKPNTEAFF.

This clone was seen a handful of times. The chain uses TRBV5-4 and TRBJ1-1; no clear D. The V gene's germline CDR1 is SGHNT and CDR2 YYREEE (reference sequence). The CDR3 is 12 amino acids. V was trimmed by 3 bases and J by 6 bases, leaving 9 bases between them. The CDR3 here is CASSSEVAEAFF. The CDR3 bases are TGTGCCAGCAGCTCGGAAGTCGCTGAAGCTTTCTTT.

This sequence joins TRBV9 and TRBJ2-1; TRBD2 matches at 8 bases. Germline CDR1 and CDR2: SGDLS and YYNGEE. CDR3 length equals 15 residues. V lost 4 bases and J lost 1; bases outside the gene matches: 4. In DNA, the CDR3 is TGTGCCAGCAGCATGGGACTAGAATCCTACAATGAGCAGTTCTTC. Encoded protein: CASSMGLESYNEQFF.

V gene TRBV27 combines with J gene TRBJ2-4, with D possibly being TRBD2 (6 bases). Germline CDR1 MNHEY, CDR2 SMNVEV (reference sequence). The CDR3 is made up of 15 amino acids. Trimming pared 3 bases from V and 2 bases from J, leaving 11 bases between. CDR3 sequence (DNA): TGTGCCAGCAGTTTTGTAGCGGTCTCCAAAAACATTCAGTACTTC. It is translated as CASSFVAVSKNIQYF.

This clone was seen more than once but under ten times. The gene calls are TRBV5-4 and TRBJ1-1; D is ambiguous. CDR3 length equals 13 residues. Trimming cost V 3 bases and J 1 base, with 7 bases left between them. CDR1 and CDR2 (germline): SGHNT, YYREEE (reference sequence). The CDR3 nucleotides read TGTGCCAGCAGCTGGGCGACGAACACTGAAGCTTTCTTT. Its translation: CASSWATNTEAFF.

V gene TRBV14 combines with J gene TRBJ2-1; TRBD2 agrees at 8 bases. In germline, CDR1 is SGHDN, CDR2 FVKESK. CDR3 size: 17 residues. With V trimmed by 1 base and J by 10 bases, 15 bases remained unmatched. CDR3 amino acids: CASSQVRVNGRVPEQFF. The CDR3 coding sequence is TGTGCCAGCAGCCAAGTCCGGGTGAACGGGAGGGTCCCGGAGCAGTTCTTC. Together with reference TRBV14 and TRBJ2-1, the CDR3 gives the full variable domain: EAGVTQFPSHSVIEKGQTVTLRCDPISGHDNLYWYRRVMGKEIKFLLHFVKESKQDESGMPNNRFLAERTGGTYSTLKVQPAELEDSGVYFCASSQVRVNGRVPEQFFGPGTRLTVL.

This chain links TRBV10-1 with TRBJ2-7; a weak D match, TRBD1 (5 bases). The CDR3 spans 14 residues. Trimming cost V 4 bases and J 7 bases, with 17 bases left between them. CDR1 is WNHNN and CDR2 is SYGVQD in the germline V gene (reference sequence). The CDR3 region has the DNA TGCGCCAGCAGTGGCGCTGGCAGGGCACAAGAGCAGTACTTC. Translating gives CASSGAGRAQEQYF.

This chain uses TRBV2 with TRBJ2-5; D gene unclear. The last part of the DNA fits TRBJ2-7 better; the J call may be wrong. Germline assignment: CDR1 SNHLY and CDR2 FYNNEI. This CDR3 comprises 12 residues. The CDR3 protein is CASSEGYHEQYF. The CDR3 DNA follows: TGTGCCAGCAGTGAAGGTTATCACGAGCAGTACTTC.